This TCR beta chain appears in the sequencing data of a study of response to subunit inactivated influenza vaccine. The V and J ends lost 0 bases and 3 bases respectively, with 5 bases between them. This CDR3 contains 13 residues. From germline, CDR1 is LNHNV and CDR2 YYDKDF (reference sequence). Comment on this clonotype: Antigen unknown.

MiXCR, applied by TCRdb to the RT-PCR reads, yields one record per CDR3 protein. Among about 830,000 distinct CDR3 sequences listed, about 18% were seen once. Overall study findings and caveats: Seasonal influenza vaccination, on each occasion, was suggested by the authors to recruit few new T cells.

The sequencing used PBMCs from blood, collected 5 days after vaccination. The receptor was isolated from a man in his fifties who received an inactivated influenza vaccine. This chain uses TRBV15 with TRBJ1-1; D is undetermined. Written as DNA, the CDR3 is TGTGCCACCAGCAGAGAGGGTGACACTGAAGCTTTCTTT. It encodes CATSREGDTEAFF. Supplemented by reference TRBV15 and TRBJ1-1, the full variable domain reads DAMVIQNPRYQVTQFGKPVTLSCSQTLNHNVMYWYQQKSSQAPKLLFHYYDKDFNNEADTPDNFQSRRPNTSFCFLDIRSPGLGDTAMYLCATSREGDTEAFFGQGTRLTVV.